One T cell receptor beta chain is described in this entry. These data belong to a study of blood T cell repertoires in COVID-19. The CDR3 is 15 amino acids. V gave up 2 bases and J gave up 4 bases, with 11 bases separating them. Germline assignment: CDR1 SNHLY and CDR2 FYNNEI. Cohorts were determined from participant-reported clinical history. Some clones are missing from TCRdb's copy, which holds only in-frame ones; the method was immunoSEQ multiplex PCR. The data show 140,000 or so clones, around 85% seen once. The clonotype was recovered from a man in his forties or fifties who had recovered from COVID-19. Sequenced material: PBMCs or T cells enriched from blood (not recorded which). The V call is TRBV2, the J call TRBJ1-4, with D possibly TRBD1 on 5 matching bases. The CDR3 reads CASSEPRQFNEKLFF. CDR3 in DNA: TGTGCCAGCAGTGAACCCCGACAGTTTAATGAAAAACTGTTTTTT.